These T cell receptor beta chains were read from a single sample in a study of cytomegalovirus exposure and HLA in healthy donors. Here immunoSEQ multiplex PCR was the method, and the copy in TCRdb shows in-frame clones only, minus some. The repertoire holds 100,000 to 150,000 clones, with approximately 10% as singletons. Source material: PBMCs. Every receptor here comes from a woman aged 18-29 years in good health and CMV-seropositive. CDR3s include the opening cysteine and the closing phenylalanine or tryptophan. Each record gives: V gene, J gene, D gene, clone size, CDR3 DNA, CDR3 protein. D genes are given only for firm matches. Rows may omit the clone size; those that give it use once, few, many or a size class.

>TRBV21-1|TRBJ2-5|.|few
TGTGCCAGCAGCGACCTTAGCGGGAGGGCCTGGGAGACCCAGTACTTC
CASSDLSGRAWETQYF
>TRBV5-6|TRBJ2-7|TRBD1|few
TGTGCCAGCAGCTCCCTGGGGACAGGGGTGTCCTACGAGCAGTACTTC
CASSSLGTGVSYEQYF
>TRBV5-4|TRBJ2-1|.|.
TGTGCCAGCAGCTTGGCCGCGGGTGAGCAGTTCTTC
CASSLAAGEQFF
>TRBV5-1|TRBJ2-7|.|.
TGCGCCAGCAGCCCGGAAGGGAGGACGTCGGGCTACGAGCAGTACTTC
CASSPEGRTSGYEQYF
>TRBV10-1|TRBJ2-1|.|.
TGCGCCAGCAGTGAGTCGTGGTCGGGGGACGAGCAGTTCTTC
CASSESWSGDEQFF
>TRBV2|TRBJ1-1|.|few
TGTGCCAGCAGTGAAGAAAGGGCAGGGCTGAACACTGAAGCTTTCTTT
CASSEERAGLNTEAFF
>TRBV6-4|TRBJ2-1|TRBD2|few
TGTGCCAGCAGTGACTCGGCGGGAGGAGCTGAGCAGTTCTTC
CASSDSAGGAEQFF
>TRBV5-6|TRBJ2-7|.|few
TGTGCCAGCCCGCCCCCCCTCGCGACGGACAAGAAGGGCGAGCAGTACTTC
CASPPPLATDKKGEQYF
>TRBV13|TRBJ1-1|.|few
TGTGCCAGCAGCTTAGTCGGGGTGAACACTGAAGCTTTCTTT
CASSLVGVNTEAFF
>TRBV7-9|TRBJ2-1|.|.
TGTGCCAGCAGCTTAGCTAGTAATGAGCAGTTCTTC
CASSLASNEQFF
>TRBV6-4|TRBJ1-1|.|few
TGTGCCAGCAGTGACTCGATTTTTTCGGGTGAAGCTTTCTTT
CASSDSIFSGEAFF
>TRBV25-1|TRBJ2-3|TRBD2|few
TGTGCCAGCTCAAACCCTGGAGCGGGGTTGATCACAGATACGCAGTATTTT
CASSNPGAGLITDTQYF
>TRBV5-1|TRBJ2-2|TRBD1|.
TGCGCCAGCAGCTTGAATCTCGACAGGGACACCGGGGAGCTGTTTTTT
CASSLNLDRDTGELFF
>TRBV5-1|TRBJ2-7|TRBD1|few
TGCGCCAGCAGCTCTGAGGGGGCCGAGCAGTACTTC
CASSSEGAEQYF
>TRBV2|TRBJ2-7|.|few
TGTGCCAGCAGCGGACAGCGCTACGAGCAGTACTTC
CASSGQRYEQYF
>TRBV14|TRBJ2-1|.|.
TGTGCCAGCAGCGAGGTGGCGGGCCGACTGATTGAGCAGTTCTTC
CASSEVAGRLIEQFF
>TRBV30|TRBJ2-7|.|.
TGTGCCTGGAAAATCGGCTACGAGCAGTACTTC
CAWKIGYEQYF
>TRBV4-1|TRBJ2-7|.|.
TGCGCCAGCAGCCAAGAGATGAGGGCAGGCCACGAGCAGTACTTC
CASSQEMRAGHEQYF